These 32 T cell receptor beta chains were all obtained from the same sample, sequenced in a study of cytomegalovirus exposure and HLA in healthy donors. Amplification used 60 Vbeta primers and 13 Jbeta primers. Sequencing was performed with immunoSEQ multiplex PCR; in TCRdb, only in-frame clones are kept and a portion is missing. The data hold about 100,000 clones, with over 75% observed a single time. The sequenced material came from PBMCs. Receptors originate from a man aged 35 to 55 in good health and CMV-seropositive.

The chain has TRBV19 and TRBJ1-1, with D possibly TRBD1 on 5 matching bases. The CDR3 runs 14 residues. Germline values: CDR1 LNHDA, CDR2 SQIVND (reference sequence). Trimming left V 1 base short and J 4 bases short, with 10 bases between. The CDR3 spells CASSIGQTGTEAFF. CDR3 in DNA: TGTGCCAGTAGTATAGGACAGACGGGCACTGAAGCTTTCTTT.

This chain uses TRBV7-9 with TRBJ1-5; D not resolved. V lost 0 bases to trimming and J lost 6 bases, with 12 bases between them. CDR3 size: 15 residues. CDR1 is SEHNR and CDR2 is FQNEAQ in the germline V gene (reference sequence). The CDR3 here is CASSLAATGAQPQHF. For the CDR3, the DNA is TGTGCCAGCAGCTTAGCCGCGACCGGAGCTCAGCCCCAGCATTTT. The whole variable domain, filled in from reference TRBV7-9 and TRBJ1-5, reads DTGVSQNPRHKITKRGQNVTFRCDPISEHNRLYWYRQTLGQGPEFLTYFQNEAQLEKSRLLSDRFSAERPKGSFSTLEIQRTEQGDSAMYLCASSLAATGAQPQHFGDGTRLSIL.

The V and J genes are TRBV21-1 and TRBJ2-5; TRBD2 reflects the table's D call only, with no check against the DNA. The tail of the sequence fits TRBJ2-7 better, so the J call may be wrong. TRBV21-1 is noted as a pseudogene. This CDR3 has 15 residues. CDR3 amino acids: CASSKDDVLPYEQYF. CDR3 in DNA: TGTGCCAGCAGCAAAGATGATGTCCTACCCTACGAGCAGTACTTC.

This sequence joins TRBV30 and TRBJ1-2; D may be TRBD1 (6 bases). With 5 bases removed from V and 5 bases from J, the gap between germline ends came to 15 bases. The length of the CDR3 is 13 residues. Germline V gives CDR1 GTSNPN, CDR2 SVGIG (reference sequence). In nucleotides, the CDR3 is TGTGCCTGGGACCACAGGGACGTTTATGGCTACACCTTC. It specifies CAWDHRDVYGYTF.

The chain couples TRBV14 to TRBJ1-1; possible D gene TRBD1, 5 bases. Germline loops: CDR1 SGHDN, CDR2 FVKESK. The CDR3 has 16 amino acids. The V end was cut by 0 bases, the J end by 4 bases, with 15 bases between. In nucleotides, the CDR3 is TGTGCCAGCAGCCAAGAAGGCCCGGGGGAAAGCACTGAAGCTTTCTTT. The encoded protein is CASSQEGPGESTEAFF.

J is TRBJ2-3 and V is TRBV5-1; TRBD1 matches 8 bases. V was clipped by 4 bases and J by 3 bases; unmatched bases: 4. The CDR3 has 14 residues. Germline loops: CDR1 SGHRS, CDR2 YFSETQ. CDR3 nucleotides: TGCGCCAGCAGCGGACAGGGATTAACAGATACGCAGTATTTT. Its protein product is CASSGQGLTDTQYF.

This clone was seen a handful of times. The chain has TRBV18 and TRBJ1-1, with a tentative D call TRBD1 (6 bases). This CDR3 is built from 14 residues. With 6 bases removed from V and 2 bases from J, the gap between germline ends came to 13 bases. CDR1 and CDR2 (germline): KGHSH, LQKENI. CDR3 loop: CASSWGGPNTEAFF. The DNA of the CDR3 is TGTGCCAGCTCCTGGGGGGGGCCCAACACTGAAGCTTTCTTT.

The CDR3 region is CASSVSRDGVNGYTF. CDR3 nucleotides: TGTGCCAGCAGCGTATCCCGTGACGGAGTCAATGGCTACACCTTC. This chain links TRBV7-9 with TRBJ1-2; D not resolved. Trimming pared 5 bases from V and 6 bases from J, leaving 19 bases between. The CDR3 loop spans 15 amino acids. CDR1 is SEHNR, CDR2 FQNEAQ, per germline (reference sequence).

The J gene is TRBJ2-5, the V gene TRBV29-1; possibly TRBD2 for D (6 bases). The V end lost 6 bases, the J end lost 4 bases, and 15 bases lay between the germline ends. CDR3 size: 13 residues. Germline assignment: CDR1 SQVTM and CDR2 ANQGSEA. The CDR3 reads CSVFGSPGETQYF. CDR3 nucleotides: TGCAGCGTATTCGGGAGTCCGGGAGAGACCCAGTACTTC.

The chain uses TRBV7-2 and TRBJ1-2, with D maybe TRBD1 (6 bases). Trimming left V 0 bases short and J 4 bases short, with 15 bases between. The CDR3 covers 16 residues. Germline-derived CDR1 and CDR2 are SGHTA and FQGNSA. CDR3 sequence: CASSLAGGPEGYGYTF. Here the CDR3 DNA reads TGTGCCAGCAGCTTAGCAGGGGGTCCAGAGGGCTATGGCTACACCTTC.

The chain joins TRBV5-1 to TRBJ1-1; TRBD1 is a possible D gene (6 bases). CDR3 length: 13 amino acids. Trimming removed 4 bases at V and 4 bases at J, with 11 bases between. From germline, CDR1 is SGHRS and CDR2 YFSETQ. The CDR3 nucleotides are TGCGCCAGCAGCCTGGACAGTTTCACTGAAGCTTTCTTT. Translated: CASSLDSFTEAFF.

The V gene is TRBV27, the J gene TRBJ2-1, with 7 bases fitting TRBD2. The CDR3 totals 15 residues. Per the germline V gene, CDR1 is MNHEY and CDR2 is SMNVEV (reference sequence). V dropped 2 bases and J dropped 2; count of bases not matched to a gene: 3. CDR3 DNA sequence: TGTGCCAGCAGTTTAAGCGGGGATCCCTACAATGAGCAGTTCTTC. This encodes CASSLSGDPYNEQFF.

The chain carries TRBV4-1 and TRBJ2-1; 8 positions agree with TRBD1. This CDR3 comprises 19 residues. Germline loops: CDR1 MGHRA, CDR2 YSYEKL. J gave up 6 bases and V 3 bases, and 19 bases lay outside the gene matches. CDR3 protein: CASSHRQTGAGHRGNEQFF. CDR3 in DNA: TGCGCCAGCAGCCACCGCCAGACAGGGGCAGGGCACAGGGGCAATGAGCAGTTCTTC.

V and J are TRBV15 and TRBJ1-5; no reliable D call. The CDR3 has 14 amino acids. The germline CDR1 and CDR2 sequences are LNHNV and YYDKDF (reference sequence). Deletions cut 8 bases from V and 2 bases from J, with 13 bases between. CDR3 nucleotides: TGTGCCACCTCCCCAGGTTTCGGCAATCAGCCCCAGCATTTT. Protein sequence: CATSPGFGNQPQHF.

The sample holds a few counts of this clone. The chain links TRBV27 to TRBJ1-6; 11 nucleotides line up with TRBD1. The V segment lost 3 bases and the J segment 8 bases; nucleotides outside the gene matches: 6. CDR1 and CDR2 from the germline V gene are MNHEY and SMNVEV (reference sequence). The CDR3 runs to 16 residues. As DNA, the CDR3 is TGTGCCAGCAGTTTCGGACAGGGGGCCCCTTATTCACCCCTCCACTTT. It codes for CASSFGQGAPYSPLHF.

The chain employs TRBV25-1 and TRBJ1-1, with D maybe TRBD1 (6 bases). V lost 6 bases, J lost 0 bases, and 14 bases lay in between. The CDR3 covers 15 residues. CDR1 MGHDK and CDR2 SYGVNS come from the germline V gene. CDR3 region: CASRGGLDMNTEAFF. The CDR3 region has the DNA TGTGCCAGCAGGGGGGGGCTCGATATGAACACTGAAGCTTTCTTT.

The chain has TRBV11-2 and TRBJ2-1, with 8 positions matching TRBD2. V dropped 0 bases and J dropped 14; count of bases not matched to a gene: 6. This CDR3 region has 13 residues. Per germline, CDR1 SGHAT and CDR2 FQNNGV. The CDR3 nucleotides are TGTGCCAGCAGCTTAGATCGGGGGGGAGGTGAGTTCTTC. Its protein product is CASSLDRGGGEFF.

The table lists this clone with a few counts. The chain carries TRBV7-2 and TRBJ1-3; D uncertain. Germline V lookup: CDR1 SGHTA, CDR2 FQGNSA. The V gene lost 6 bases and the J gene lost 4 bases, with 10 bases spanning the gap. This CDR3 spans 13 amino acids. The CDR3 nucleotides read TGTGCCAGCAGTACTAGAGGGGGAAACACCATATATTTT. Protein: CASSTRGGNTIYF.

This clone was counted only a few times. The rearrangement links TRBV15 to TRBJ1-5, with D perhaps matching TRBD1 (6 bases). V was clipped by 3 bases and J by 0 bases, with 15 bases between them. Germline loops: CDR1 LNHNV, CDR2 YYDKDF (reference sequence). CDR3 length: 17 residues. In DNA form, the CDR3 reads TGTGCCACCAGCAGCGAACCCGGGACATATAGCAATCAGCCCCAGCATTTT. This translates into CATSSEPGTYSNQPQHF.

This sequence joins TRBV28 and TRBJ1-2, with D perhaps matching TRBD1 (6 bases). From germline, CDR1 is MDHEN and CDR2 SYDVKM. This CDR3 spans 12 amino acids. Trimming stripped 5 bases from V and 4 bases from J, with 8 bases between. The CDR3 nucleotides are TGTGCCAGCAGTAGAGGGGGCTATGGCTACACCTTC. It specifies CASSRGGYGYTF.

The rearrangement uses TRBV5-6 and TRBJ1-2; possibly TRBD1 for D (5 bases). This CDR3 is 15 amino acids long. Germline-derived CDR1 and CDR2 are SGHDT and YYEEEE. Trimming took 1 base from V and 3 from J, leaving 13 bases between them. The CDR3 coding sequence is TGTGCCAGCAGCTTGAGGGCAGGGCAGGACTATGGCTACACCTTC. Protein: CASSLRAGQDYGYTF.

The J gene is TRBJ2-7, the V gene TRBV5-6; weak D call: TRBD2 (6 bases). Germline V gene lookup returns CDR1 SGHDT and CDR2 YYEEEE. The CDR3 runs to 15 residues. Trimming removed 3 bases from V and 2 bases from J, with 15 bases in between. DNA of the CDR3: TGTGCCAGCAGCTCGCGGGGATTAATACCCTACGAGCAGTACTTC. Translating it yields CASSSRGLIPYEQYF.

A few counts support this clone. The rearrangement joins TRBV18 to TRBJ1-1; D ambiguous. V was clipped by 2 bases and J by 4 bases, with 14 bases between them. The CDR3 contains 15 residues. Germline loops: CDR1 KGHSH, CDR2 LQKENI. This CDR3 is CASSPSTRRGTEAFF. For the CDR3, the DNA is TGTGCCAGCTCACCAAGCACAAGGAGAGGCACTGAAGCTTTCTTT.

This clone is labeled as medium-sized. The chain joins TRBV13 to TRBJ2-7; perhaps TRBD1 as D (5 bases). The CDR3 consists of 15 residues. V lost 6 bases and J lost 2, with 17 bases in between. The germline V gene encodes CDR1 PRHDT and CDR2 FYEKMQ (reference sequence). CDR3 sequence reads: CASSSRAGNTYEQYF. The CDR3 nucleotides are TGTGCCAGCAGTTCCCGGGCAGGGAACACCTACGAGCAGTACTTC.

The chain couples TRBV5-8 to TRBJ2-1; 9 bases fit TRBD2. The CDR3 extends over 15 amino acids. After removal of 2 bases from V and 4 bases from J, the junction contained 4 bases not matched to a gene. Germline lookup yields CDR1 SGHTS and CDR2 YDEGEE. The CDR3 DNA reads TGTGCCAGCAGCTTCGGTACTAGCGGGTACAATGAGCAGTTCTTC. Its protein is CASSFGTSGYNEQFF.

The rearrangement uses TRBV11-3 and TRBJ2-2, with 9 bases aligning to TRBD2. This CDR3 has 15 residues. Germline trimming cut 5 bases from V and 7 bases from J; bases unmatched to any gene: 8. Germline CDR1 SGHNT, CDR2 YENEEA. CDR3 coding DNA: TGTGCCAGCAGCCCCATGAGCGGGGGGATCGGGGAGCTGTTTTTT. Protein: CASSPMSGGIGELFF.

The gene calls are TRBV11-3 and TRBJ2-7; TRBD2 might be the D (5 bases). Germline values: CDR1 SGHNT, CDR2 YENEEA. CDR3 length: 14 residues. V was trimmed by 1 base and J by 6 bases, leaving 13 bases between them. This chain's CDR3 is CASSLAREMGEQYF. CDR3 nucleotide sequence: TGTGCCAGCAGCTTAGCGAGGGAGATGGGCGAGCAGTACTTC. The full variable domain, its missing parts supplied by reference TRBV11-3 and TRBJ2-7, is EAGVVQSPRYKIIEKKQPVAFWCNPISGHNTLYWYLQNLGQGPELLIRYENEEAVDDSQLPKDRFSAERLKGVDSTLKIQPAELGDSAVYLCASSLAREMGEQYFGPGTRLTVT.

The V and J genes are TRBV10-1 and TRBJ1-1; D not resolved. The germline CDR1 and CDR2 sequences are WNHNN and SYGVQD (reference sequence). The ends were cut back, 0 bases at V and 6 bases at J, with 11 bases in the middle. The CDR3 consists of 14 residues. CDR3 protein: CASSESLGLSEAFF. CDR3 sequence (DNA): TGCGCCAGCAGTGAGTCTCTGGGCTTGTCTGAAGCTTTCTTT.

CDR3 residues: CASSLQGWAEAFF. In DNA form, the CDR3 reads TGTGCCAGCAGCTTACAGGGGTGGGCTGAAGCTTTCTTT. V usage is TRBV11-2 and J usage is TRBJ1-1, with a possible D match to TRBD1 (6 bases). Trimming shortened V by 2 bases and J by 6 bases, and 10 bases separated the two germline ends. This CDR3 has 13 amino acids. Germline V gene sequence: CDR1 SGHAT, CDR2 FQNNGV.

The CDR3 reads CASSLALSISSQDEQYF. CDR3 bases: TGTGCCAGCAGCTTGGCCCTTAGTATCTCATCGCAGGACGAGCAGTACTTC. The gene calls are TRBV5-4 and TRBJ2-7; D uncertain. This CDR3 has 17 residues. CDR1 SGHNT and CDR2 YYREEE come from the germline V gene (reference sequence). V dropped 0 bases and J dropped 5 bases, with 21 bases sitting between them. Full variable domain (outside the CDR3, taken from reference TRBV5-4 and TRBJ2-7): ETGVTQSPTHLIKTRGQQVTLRCSSQSGHNTVSWYQQALGQGPQFIFQYYREEENGRGNFPPRFSGLQFPNYSSELNVNALELDDSALYLCASSLALSISSQDEQYFGPGTRLTVT.

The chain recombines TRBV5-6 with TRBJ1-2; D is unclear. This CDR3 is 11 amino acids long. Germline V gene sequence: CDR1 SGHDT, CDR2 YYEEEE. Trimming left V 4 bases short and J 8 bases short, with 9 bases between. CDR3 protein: CASSALSGYTF. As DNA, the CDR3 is TGTGCCAGCAGCGCCCTGAGCGGCTACACCTTC.

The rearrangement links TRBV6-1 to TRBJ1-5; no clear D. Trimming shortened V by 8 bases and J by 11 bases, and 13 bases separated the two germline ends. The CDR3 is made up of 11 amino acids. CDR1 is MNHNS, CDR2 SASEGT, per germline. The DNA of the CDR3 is TGTGCCAGCGTGTGGGCGACGGCCCAGCATTTT. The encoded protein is CASVWATAQHF.